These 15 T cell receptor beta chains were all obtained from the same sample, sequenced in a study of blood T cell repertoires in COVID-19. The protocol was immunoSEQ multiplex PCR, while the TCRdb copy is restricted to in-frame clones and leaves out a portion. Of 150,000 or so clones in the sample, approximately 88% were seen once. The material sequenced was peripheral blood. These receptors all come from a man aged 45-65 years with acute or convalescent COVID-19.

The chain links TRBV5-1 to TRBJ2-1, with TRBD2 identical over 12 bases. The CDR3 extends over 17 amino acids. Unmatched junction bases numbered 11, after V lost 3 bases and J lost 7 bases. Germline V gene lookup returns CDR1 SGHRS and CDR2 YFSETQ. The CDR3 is CASSSLPALAGGNEQFF. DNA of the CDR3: TGCGCCAGCAGCTCACTTCCTGCCCTAGCGGGGGGGAATGAGCAGTTCTTC.

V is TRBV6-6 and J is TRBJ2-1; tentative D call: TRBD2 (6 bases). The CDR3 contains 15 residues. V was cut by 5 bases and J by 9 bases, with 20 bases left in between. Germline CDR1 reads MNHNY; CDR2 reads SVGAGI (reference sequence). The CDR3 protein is CASSQGLTPGGEQFF. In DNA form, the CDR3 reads TGTGCCAGCAGTCAGGGACTTACACCAGGAGGTGAGCAGTTCTTC.

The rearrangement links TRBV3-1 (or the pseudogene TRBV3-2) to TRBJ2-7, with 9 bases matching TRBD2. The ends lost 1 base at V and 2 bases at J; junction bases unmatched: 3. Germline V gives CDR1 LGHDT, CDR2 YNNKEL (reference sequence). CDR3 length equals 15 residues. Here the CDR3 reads CASSQASGRPYEQYF. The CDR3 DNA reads TGTGCCAGCAGCCAAGCAAGCGGGAGGCCCTACGAGCAGTACTTC.

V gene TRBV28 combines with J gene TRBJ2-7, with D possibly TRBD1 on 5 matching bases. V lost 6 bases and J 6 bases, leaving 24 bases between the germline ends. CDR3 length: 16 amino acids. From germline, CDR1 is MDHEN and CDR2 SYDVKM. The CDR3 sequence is CASSTQPPRSRGEQYF. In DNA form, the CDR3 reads TGTGCCAGCAGCACCCAACCGCCTCGATCTAGGGGCGAGCAGTACTTC.

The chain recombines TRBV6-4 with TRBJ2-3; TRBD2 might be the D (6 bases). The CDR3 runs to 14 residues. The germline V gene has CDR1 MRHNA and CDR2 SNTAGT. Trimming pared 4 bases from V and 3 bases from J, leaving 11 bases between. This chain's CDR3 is CASSASGSTDTQYF. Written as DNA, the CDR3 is TGTGCCAGCAGTGCGAGCGGGTCTACAGATACGCAGTATTTT.

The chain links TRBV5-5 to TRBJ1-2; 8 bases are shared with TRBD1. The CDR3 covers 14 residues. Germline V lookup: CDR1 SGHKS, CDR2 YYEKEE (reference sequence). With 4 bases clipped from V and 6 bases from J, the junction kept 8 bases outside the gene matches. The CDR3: CASSDPGRGHGYTF. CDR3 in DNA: TGTGCCAGCAGCGACCCCGGCAGGGGGCATGGCTACACCTTC.

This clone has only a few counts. CDR3 region: CASNRGWEETQYF. CDR3 DNA sequence: TGTGCCAGCAACCGAGGGTGGGAAGAGACCCAGTACTTC. J is TRBJ2-5 and V is TRBV28, with D maybe TRBD2 (5 bases). The CDR3 runs to 13 residues. The V gene lost 7 bases and the J gene lost 3 bases, with 12 bases spanning the gap. Per the germline V gene, CDR1 is MDHEN and CDR2 is SYDVKM.

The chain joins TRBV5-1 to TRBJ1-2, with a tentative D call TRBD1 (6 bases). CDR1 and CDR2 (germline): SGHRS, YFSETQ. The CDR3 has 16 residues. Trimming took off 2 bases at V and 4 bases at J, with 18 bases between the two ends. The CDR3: CASSLWGQDLVYGYTF. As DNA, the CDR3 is TGCGCCAGCAGCTTATGGGGGCAGGACTTAGTCTATGGCTACACCTTC.

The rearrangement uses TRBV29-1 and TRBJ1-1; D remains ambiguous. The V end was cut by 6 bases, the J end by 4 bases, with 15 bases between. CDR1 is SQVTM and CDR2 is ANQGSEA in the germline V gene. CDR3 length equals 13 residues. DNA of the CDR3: TGCAGCGTGACTAAGGGTATCGGCACTGAAGCTTTCTTT. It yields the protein CSVTKGIGTEAFF.

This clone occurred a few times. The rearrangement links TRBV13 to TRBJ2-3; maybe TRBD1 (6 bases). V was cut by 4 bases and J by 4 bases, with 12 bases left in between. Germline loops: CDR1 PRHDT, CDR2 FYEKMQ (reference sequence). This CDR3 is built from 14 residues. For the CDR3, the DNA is TGTGCCAGCAGCTCCCATCAGGGGTCAGATACGCAGTATTTT. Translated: CASSSHQGSDTQYF.

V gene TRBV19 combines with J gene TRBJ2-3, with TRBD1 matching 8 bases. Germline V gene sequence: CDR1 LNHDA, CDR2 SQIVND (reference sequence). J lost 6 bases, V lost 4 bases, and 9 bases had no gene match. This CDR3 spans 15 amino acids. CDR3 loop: CASSSGQGLHDTQYF. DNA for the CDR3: TGTGCCAGTAGTAGCGGACAGGGCTTACATGATACGCAGTATTTT.

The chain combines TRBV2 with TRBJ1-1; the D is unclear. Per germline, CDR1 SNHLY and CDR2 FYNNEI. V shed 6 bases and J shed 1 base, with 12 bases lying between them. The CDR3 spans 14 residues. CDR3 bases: TGTGCCAGCAGACCTGGACGGGAGAACACTGAAGCTTTCTTT. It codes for CASRPGRENTEAFF.

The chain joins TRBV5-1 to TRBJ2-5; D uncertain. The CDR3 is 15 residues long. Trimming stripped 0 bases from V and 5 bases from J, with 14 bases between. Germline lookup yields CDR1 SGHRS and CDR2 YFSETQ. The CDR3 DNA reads TGCGCCAGCAGCTTGGAAGTGACACCTATGGAGACCCAGTACTTC. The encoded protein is CASSLEVTPMETQYF.

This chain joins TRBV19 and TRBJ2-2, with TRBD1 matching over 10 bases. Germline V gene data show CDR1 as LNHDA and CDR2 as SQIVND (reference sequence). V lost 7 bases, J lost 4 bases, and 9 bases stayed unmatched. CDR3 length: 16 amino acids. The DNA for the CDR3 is TGTGCCAGTACCAAAAGGGACAGGGGAGGCACCGGGGAGCTGTTTTTT. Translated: CASTKRDRGGTGELFF.

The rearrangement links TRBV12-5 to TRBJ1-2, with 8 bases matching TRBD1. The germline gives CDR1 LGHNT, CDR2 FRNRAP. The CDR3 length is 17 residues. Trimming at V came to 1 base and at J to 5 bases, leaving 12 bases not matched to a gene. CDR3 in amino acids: CASGLGWDRHSDYGYTF. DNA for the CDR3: TGTGCTAGTGGTTTGGGCTGGGACAGGCATTCCGATTATGGCTACACCTTC.